This TCR beta chain appears in the sequencing data of a study of shared clonotypes between healthy human individuals. This clone was detected many times. The antigen is not known. The study, taken as a whole, reports: Approximately 4.5% was the fraction of naive CD4 clonotypes found shared across a few donors. A generally larger estimated richness was seen in naive subsets than in memory subsets.

A deep-level run was used for the assay. Sequenced by immunoSEQ multiplex PCR; TCRdb stores in-frame clones only, minus some. The table has some 1,100,000 clones, about four fifths seen once. Sequenced input: memory CD4+ T cells from PBMCs. Regarding subset: CD45RA-negative fraction. The clonotype was recovered from a man aged 18 to 29 in good health. Some clones in this sample may be carry-over from other donors' samples.

The CDR3 sequence is CASSSDRGWAQHF. In nucleotides, the CDR3 is TGTGCCAGCAGTTCGGACAGGGGGTGGGCCCAGCATTTT. The chain employs TRBV2 and TRBJ1-5, with 10 bases that match TRBD1. This CDR3 contains 13 residues. Germline V gene lookup returns CDR1 SNHLY and CDR2 FYNNEI. Trimming cost V 5 bases and J 11 bases; bases outside gene matches: 6.